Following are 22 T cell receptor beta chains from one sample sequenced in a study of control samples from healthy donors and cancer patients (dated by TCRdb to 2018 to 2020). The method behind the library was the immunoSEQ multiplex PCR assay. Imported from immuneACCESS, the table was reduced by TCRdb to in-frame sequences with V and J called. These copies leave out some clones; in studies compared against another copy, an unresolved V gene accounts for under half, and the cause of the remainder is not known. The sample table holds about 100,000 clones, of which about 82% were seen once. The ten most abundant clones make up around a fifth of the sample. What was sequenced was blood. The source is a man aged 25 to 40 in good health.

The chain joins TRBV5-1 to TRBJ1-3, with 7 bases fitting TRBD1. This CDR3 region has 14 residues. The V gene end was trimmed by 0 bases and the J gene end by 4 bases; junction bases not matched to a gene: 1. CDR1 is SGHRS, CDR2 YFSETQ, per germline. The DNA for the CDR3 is TGCGCCAGCAGCTTGGGACAGGGAGGAAACACCATATATTTT. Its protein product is CASSLGQGGNTIYF. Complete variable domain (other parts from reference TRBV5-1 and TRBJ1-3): KAGVTQTPRYLIKTRGQQVTLSCSPISGHRSVSWYQQTPGQGLQFLFEYFSETQRNKGNFPGRFSGRQFSNSRSEMNVSTLELGDSALYLCASSLGQGGNTIYFGEGSWLTVV.

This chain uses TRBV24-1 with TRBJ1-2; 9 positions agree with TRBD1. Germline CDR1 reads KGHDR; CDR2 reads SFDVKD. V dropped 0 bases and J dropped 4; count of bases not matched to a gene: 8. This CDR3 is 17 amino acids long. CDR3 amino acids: CATSDLKGTGTSYGYTF. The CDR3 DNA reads TGTGCCACCAGTGATTTGAAAGGGACAGGGACTAGCTATGGCTACACCTTC.

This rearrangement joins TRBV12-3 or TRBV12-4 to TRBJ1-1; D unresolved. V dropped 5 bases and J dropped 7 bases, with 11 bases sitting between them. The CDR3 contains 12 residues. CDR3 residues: CASSPRVGEAFF. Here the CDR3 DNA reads TGTGCCAGCAGTCCCCGGGTCGGTGAAGCTTTCTTT.

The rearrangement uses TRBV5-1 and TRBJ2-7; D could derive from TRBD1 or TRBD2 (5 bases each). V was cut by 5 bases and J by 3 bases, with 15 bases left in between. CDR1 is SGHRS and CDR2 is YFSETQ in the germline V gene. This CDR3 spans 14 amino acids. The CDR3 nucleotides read TGCGCCAGCAGTTCCGGGGCTCGGGGCTACGAGCAGTACTTC. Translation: CASSSGARGYEQYF.

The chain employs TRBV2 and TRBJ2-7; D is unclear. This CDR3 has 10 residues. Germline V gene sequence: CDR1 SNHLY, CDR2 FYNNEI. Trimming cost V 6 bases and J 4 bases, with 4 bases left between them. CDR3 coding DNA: TGTGCCAGCAGGCTATACGAGCAGTACTTC. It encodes CASRLYEQYF.

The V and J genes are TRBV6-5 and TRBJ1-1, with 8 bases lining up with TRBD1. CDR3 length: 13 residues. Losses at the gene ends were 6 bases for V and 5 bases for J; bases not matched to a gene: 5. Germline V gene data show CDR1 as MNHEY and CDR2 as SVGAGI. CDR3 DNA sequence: TGTGCCAGCAGCTGGGACAGGAGGACTGAAGCTTTCTTT. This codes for CASSWDRRTEAFF.

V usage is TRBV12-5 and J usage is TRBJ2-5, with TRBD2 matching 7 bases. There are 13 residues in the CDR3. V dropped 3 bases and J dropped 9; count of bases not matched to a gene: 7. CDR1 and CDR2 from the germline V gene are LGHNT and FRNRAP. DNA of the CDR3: TGTGCTAGTGGTTTTGGAGCGGCGGGAGCCCAGTACTTC. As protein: CASGFGAAGAQYF.

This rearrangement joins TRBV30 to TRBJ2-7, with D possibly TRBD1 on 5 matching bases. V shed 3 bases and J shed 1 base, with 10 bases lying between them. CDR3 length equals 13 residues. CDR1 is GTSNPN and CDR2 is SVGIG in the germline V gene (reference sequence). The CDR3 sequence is CAWRQETSYEQYF. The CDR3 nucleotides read TGTGCCTGGAGACAGGAAACTTCCTACGAGCAGTACTTC.

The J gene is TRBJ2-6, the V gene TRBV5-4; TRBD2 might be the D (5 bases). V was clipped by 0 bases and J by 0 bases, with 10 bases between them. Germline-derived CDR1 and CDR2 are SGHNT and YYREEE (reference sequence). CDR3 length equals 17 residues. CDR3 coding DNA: TGTGCCAGCAGCTTGGGGGCGGGCCTCTCTGGGGCCAACGTCCTGACTTTC. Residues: CASSLGAGLSGANVLTF.

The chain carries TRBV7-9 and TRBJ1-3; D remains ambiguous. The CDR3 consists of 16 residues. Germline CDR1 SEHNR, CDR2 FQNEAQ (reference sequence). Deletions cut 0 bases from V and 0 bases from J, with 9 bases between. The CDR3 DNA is TGTGCCAGCAGCTTAGCTGACGGATACTCTGGAAACACCATATATTTT. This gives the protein CASSLADGYSGNTIYF.

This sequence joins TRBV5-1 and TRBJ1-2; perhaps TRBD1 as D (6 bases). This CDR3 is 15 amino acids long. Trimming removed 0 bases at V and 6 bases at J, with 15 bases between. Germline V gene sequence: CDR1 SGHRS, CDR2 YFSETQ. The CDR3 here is CASSLEGGQGHGYTF. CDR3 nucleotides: TGCGCCAGCAGCTTGGAGGGGGGCCAGGGGCATGGCTACACCTTC.

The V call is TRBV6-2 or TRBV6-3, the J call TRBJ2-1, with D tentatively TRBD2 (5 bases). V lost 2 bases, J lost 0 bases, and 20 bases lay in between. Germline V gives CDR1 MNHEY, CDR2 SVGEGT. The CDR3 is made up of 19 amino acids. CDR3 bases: TGTGCCAGCAGTTACCCCCGGGGTTCAGGCGATTCCTCCTACAATGAGCAGTTCTTC. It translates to CASSYPRGSGDSSYNEQFF.

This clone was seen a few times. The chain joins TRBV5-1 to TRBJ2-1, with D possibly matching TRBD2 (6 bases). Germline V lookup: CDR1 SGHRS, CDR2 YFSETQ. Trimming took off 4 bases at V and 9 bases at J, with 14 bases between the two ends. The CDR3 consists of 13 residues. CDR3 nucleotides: TGCGCCAGCAGCCCCCAAGCGGGTACTGAGCAGTTCTTC. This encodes CASSPQAGTEQFF.

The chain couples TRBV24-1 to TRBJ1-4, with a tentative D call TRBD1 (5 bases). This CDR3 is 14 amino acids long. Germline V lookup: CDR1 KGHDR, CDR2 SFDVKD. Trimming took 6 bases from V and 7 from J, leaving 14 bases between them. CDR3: CATSRGYGSEKLFF. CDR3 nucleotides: TGTGCCACCAGTAGGGGATACGGGAGTGAAAAACTGTTTTTT.

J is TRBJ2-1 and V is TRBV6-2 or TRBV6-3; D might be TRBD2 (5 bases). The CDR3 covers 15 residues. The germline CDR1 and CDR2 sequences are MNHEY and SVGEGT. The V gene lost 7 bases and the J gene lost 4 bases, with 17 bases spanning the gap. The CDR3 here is CASTPLAGNYNEQFF. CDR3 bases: TGTGCCAGCACCCCGCTAGCTGGGAATTACAATGAGCAGTTCTTC.

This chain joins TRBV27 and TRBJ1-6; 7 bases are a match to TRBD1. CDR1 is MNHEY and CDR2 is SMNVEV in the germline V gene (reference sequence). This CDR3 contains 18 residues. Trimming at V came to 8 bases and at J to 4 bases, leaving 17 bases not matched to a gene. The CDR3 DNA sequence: TGTGCCAGCCGGCGGGAGGGGGCCCGAACGACTTATAATTCACCCCTCCACTTT. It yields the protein CASRREGARTTYNSPLHF.

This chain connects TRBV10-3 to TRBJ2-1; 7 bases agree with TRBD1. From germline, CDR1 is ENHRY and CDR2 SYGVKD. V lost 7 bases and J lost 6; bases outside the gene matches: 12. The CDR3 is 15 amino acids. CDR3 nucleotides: TGTGCCATCAAGCCCTTGGGGGACAGCCTCAATGAGCAGTTCTTC. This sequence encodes CAIKPLGDSLNEQFF.

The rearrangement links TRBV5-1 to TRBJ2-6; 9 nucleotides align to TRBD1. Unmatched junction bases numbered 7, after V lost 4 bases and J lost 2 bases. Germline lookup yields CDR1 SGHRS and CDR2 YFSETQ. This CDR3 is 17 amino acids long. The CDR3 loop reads CASSVDRGIAGANVLTF. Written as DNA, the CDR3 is TGCGCCAGCAGCGTAGACAGGGGGATTGCTGGGGCCAACGTCCTGACTTTC.

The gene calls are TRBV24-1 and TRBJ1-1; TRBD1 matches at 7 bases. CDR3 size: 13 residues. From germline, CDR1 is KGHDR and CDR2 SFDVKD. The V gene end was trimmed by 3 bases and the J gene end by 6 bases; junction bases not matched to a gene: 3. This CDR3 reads CATSDDRVSEAFF. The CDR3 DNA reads TGTGCCACCAGTGATGACAGGGTGTCTGAAGCTTTCTTT.

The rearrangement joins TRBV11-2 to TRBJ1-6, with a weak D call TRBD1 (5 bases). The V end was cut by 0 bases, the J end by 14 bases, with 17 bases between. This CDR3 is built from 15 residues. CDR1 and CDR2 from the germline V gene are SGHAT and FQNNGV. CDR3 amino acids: CASSLEGAAKGTLHF. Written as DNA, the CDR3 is TGTGCCAGCAGCTTAGAAGGGGCGGCAAAGGGGACCCTCCACTTT.

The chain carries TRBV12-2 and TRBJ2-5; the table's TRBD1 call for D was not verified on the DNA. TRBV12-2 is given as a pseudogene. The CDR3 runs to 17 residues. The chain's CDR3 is CASRLVLRQGLRETQYF. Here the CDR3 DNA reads TGTGCAAGTCGCTTAGTCTTACGACAGGGGCTCAGGGAGACCCAGTACTTC.

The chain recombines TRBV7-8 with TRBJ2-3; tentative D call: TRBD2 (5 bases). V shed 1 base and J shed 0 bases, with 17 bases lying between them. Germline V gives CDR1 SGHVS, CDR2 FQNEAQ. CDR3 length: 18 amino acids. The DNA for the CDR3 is TGTGCCAGCAGCTTAGACGGTACCGGGGTCCCAAGCACAGATACGCAGTATTTT. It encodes CASSLDGTGVPSTDTQYF.